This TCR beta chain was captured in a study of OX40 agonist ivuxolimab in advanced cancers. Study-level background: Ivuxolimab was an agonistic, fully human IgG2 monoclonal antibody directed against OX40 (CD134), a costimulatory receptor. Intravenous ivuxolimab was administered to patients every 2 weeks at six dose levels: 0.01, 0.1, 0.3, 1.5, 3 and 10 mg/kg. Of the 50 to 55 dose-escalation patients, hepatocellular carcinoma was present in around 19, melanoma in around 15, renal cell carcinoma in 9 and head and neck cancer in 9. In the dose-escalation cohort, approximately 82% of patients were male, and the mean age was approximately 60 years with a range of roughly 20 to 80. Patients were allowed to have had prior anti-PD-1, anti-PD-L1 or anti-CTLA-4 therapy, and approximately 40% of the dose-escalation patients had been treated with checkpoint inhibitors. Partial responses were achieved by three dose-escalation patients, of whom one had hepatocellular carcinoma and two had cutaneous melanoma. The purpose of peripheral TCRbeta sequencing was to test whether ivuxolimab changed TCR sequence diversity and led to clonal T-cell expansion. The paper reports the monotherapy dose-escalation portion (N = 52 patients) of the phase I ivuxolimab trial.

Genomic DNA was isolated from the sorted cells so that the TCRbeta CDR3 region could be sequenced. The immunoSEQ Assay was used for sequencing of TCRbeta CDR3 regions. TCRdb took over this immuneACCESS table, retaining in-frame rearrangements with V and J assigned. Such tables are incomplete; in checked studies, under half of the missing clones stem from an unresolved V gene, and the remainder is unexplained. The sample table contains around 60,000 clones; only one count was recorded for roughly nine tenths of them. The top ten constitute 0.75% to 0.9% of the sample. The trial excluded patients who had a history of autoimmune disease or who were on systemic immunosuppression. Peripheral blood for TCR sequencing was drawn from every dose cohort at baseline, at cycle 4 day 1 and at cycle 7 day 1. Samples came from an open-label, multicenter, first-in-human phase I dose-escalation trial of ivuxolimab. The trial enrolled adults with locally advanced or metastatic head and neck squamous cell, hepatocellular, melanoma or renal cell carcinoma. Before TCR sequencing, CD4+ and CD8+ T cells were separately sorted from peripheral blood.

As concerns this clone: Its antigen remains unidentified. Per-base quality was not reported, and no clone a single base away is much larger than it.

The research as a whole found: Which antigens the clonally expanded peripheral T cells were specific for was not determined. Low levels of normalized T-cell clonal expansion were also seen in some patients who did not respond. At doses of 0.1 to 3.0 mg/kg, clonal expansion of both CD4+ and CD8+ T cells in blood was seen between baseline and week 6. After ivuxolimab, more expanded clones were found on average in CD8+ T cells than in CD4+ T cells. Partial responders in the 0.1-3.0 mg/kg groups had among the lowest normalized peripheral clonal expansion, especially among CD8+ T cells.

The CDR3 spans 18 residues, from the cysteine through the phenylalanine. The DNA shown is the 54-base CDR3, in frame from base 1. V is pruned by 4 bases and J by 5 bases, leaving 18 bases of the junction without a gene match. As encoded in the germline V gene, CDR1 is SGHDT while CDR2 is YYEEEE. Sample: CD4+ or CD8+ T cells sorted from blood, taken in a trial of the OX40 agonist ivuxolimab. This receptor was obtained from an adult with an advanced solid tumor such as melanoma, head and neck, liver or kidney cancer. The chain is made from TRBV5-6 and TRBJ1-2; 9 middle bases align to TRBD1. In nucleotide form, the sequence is TGTGCCAGCAGCCTAAGCATAACAGTCCCGGGACAGGGTTATGGCTACACCTTC. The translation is CASSLSITVPGQGYGYTF.